This entry features one TCR beta chain sequence. Other nucleotide sequences in the sample specify the same CDR3. Clones were sequenced by immunoSEQ multiplex PCR, and TCRdb holds only the in-frame ones, with some missing. The sample has 40,000 to 60,000 clones, 75% to 80% seen once. The sample belongs to a study of OX40 agonist ivuxolimab in advanced cancers. V gave up 2 bases and J gave up 1 base, with 12 bases separating them. The CDR3 is made up of 15 amino acids. CDR1 SGDLS and CDR2 YYNGEE come from the germline V gene. Source: CD4+ or CD8+ T cells sorted from blood, taken in a trial of the OX40 agonist ivuxolimab. This TCR derives from an adult with an advanced solid tumor such as melanoma, head and neck, liver or kidney cancer. The V call is TRBV9, the J call TRBJ1-1; D possibly corresponds to TRBD1 (6 bases). Written as DNA, the CDR3 is TGTGCCAGCAGCGTTTGGACGGGGGCGAACACTGAAGCTTTCTTT. It translates to CASSVWTGANTEAFF.